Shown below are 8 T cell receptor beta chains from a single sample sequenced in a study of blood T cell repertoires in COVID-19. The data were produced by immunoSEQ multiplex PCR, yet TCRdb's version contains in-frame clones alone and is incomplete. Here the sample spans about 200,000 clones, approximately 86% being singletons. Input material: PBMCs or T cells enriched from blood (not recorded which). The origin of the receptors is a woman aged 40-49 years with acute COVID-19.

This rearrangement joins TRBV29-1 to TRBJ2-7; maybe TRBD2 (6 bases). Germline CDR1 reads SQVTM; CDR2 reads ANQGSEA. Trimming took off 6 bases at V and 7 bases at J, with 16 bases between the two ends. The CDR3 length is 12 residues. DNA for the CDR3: TGCAGCGTGGTGACCCCGGCGGGGGAGCAGTACTTC. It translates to CSVVTPAGEQYF.

The CDR3 reads CASSGGGLADHNEQFF. The CDR3 DNA reads TGTGCCAGCAGCGGGGGGGGACTAGCGGACCACAATGAGCAGTTCTTC. The V and J genes are TRBV12-1 and TRBJ2-1; the table's D call, TRBD2, has no DNA check behind it. TRBV12-1 is a pseudogene. The CDR3 runs 16 residues.

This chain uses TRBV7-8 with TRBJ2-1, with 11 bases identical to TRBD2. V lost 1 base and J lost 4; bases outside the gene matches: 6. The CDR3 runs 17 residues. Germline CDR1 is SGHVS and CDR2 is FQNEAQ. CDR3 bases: TGTGCCAGCAGCTTAGGGGTCGGGACTAGCGGTTACAATGAGCAGTTCTTC. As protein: CASSLGVGTSGYNEQFF.

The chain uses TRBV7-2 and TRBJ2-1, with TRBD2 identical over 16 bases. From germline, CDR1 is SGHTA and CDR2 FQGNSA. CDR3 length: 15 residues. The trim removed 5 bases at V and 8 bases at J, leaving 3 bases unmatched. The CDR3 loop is CASSPGTSGRDEQFF. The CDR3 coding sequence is TGTGCCAGCAGCCCTGGGACTAGCGGGAGGGATGAGCAGTTCTTC.

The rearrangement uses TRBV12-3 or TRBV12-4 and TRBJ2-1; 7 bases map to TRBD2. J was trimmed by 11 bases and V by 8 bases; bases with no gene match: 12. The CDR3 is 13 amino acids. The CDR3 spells CASLKTSVEQQFF. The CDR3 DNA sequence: TGTGCCAGCCTAAAAACTAGCGTCGAACAGCAGTTCTTC.

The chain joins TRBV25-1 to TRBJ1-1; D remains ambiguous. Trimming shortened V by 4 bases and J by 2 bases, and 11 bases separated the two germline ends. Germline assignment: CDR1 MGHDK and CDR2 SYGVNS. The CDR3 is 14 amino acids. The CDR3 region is CASSAVALNTEAFF. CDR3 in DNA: TGTGCCAGCAGTGCCGTGGCCTTAAACACTGAAGCTTTCTTT.

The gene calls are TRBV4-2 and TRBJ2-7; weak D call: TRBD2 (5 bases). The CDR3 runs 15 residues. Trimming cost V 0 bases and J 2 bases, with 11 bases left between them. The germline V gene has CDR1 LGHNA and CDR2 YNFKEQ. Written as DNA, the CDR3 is TGTGCCAGCAGCCAAGAGGTAGGACTTGCCTACGAGCAGTACTTC. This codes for CASSQEVGLAYEQYF.

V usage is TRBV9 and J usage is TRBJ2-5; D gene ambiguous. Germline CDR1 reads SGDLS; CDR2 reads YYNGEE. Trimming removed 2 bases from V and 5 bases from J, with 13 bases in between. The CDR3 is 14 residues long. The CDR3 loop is CASSVTPSGETQYF. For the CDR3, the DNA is TGTGCCAGCAGCGTCACGCCCTCCGGGGAGACCCAGTACTTC.